The 4 T cell receptor beta chains below come from one sample, sequenced in a study of cytomegalovirus exposure and HLA in healthy donors (dated by TCRdb to the late 2010s). Libraries were made using the immunoSEQ multiplex PCR assay. For the multiplex PCR, a mixture combining 60 forward primers for TCR Vbeta segments and 13 reverse primers for TCR Jbeta segments was used. The source is immuneACCESS, and TCRdb retained only in-frame sequences with V and J called. Part of the clones is not carried over; for the studies checked, unresolved V genes explain less than half of this, and the remainder is unexplained. This sample comprises under 250,000 clones, roughly 85% of them detected only once. Less than 2.5% of the sample is held by the ten biggest clonotypes. Sample: PBMCs. All receptors come from a woman aged 45-65 years in good health and CMV-seronegative.

The rearrangement uses TRBV25-1 and TRBJ2-1; TRBD2 matches at 7 bases. The V gene end was trimmed by 6 bases and the J gene end by 5 bases; junction bases not matched to a gene: 7. The CDR3 is made up of 14 amino acids. Germline V gene data show CDR1 as MGHDK and CDR2 as SYGVNS. Here the CDR3 DNA reads TGTGCCAGCAGGGTGGCGGGAGATCACAATGAGCAGTTCTTC. This encodes CASRVAGDHNEQFF.

The chain recombines TRBV7-8 with TRBJ2-7; TRBD1 aligns across 9 bases. This CDR3 has 15 amino acids. V shed 1 base, J shed 3 bases, and the junction held 4 bases outside the gene matches. Looked up from germline, CDR1 is SGHVS and CDR2 is FQNEAQ. The CDR3 DNA reads as TGTGCCAGCAGCTTAGTGGACAGGGGAGGCTACGAGCAGTACTTC. Translating gives CASSLVDRGGYEQYF.

The V and J genes are TRBV28 and TRBJ2-3, with 11 bases matching TRBD2. V lost 4 bases to trimming and J lost 6 bases; unmatched junction nucleotides: 9. Germline V gene data show CDR1 as MDHEN and CDR2 as SYDVKM. CDR3 length equals 16 residues. The CDR3 protein is CASSSRTSGSQDTQYF. The CDR3 nucleotides read TGTGCCAGCAGTTCCAGGACTAGCGGGTCCCAGGATACGCAGTATTTT.

The V gene is TRBV5-6, the J gene TRBJ2-5; a weak D match, TRBD2 (6 bases). There are 16 residues in the CDR3. The V and J ends lost 3 bases and 0 bases respectively, with 15 bases between them. The germline CDR1 and CDR2 sequences are SGHDT and YYEEEE. As DNA, the CDR3 is TGTGCCAGCAGCTCCGGTGGGGGGTCCTACCAAGAGACCCAGTACTTC. Protein product: CASSSGGGSYQETQYF.